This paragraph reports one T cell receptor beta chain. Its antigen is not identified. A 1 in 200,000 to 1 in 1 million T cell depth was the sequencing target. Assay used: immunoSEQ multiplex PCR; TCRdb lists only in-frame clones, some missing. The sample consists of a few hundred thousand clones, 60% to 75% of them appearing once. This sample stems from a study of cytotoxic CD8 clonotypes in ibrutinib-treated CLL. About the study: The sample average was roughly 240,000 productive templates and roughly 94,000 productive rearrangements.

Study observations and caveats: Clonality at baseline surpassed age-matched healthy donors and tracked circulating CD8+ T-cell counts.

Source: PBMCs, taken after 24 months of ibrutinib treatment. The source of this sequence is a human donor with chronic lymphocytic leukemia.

CDR3 DNA: TGCAGCGAATCACTAGCGGGAGGGCGAGATACGCAGTATTTT. It yields the protein CSESLAGGRDTQYF. The chain recombines TRBV29-1 with TRBJ2-3, with 13 bases matching TRBD2. Germline V gene lookup returns CDR1 SQVTM and CDR2 ANQGSEA. Trimming removed 7 bases from V and 5 bases from J; junction bases left unmatched: 6. The CDR3 consists of 14 residues.